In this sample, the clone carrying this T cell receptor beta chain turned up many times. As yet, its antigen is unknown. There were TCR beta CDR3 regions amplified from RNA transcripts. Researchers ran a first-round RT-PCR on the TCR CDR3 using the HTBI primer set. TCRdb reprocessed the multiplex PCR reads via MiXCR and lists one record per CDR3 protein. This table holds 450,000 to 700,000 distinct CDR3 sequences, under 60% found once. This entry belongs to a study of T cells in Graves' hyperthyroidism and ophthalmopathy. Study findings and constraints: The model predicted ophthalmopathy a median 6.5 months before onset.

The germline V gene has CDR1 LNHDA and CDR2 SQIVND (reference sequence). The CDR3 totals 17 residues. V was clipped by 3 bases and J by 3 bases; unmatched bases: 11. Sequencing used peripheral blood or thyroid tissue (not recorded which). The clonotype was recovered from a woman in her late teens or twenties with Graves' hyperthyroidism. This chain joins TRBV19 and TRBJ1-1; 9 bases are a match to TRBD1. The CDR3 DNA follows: TGTGCCAGTAGTATTTATCATAGCGGGACAGGGCACACTGAAGCTTTCTTT. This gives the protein CASSIYHSGTGHTEAFF.